These T cell receptor beta chains were read from a single sample in a study of CD8 T cells in ankylosing spondylitis. TCRdb reanalysed the 5' RACE reads using MiXCR and keeps one entry per CDR3 protein. Of around 100,000 distinct CDR3 sequences listed, more than 20% were seen once; the top ten hold 9% to 15%. The material sequenced was synovial fluid, either unsorted or a sorted T cell fraction (not recorded which). The origin of the receptors is a male donor with ankylosing spondylitis. Each CDR3 is given with its conserved first and last residue. A D gene is named only where the DNA matches it firmly. Clone sizes are given selectively: once, few, many, or a class where the clone is expanded.

>TRBJ2-7|-|-|TRBV10-1|11
TGCGCCAGCAGCGCCAACAGCGAGCAGTACTTC
CASSANSEQYF
>TRBJ2-5|many|-|TRBV20-1|14
TGCAGTGCTAGGCGGGACTCGAGAGGGGAGACCCAGTACTTC
CSARRDSRGETQYF
>TRBJ1-5|-|-|TRBV20-1|15
TGCAGTGCTAGAGACCAGGTGGTATACAATCAGCCCCAGCATTTT
CSARDQVVYNQPQHF
>TRBJ1-1|few|-|TRBV20-1|15
TGCAGTGCTGCCTCCGGGAAACCGGGCGACACTGAAGCTTTCTTT
CSAASGKPGDTEAFF
>TRBJ1-1|-|-|TRBV30|14
TGTGCCTGGAGTGCAGGGGTTGATGTCCCTGAAGCTTTCTTT
CAWSAGVDVPEAFF
>TRBJ2-5|many|-|TRBV10-1|13
TGCGCCAGCAGTGAGCGGCTGGGGGAGACCCAGTACTTC
CASSERLGETQYF
>TRBJ2-1|-|-|TRBV20-1|12
TGCAGTGCTTCGGGGAGGCCAAATGAGCAGTTCTTC
CSASGRPNEQFF
>TRBJ2-3|many|-|TRBV14|19
TGTGCCAGCAGCCCGAAAGACCTAGGGGGGAAGTTTAGCACAGATACGCAGTATTTT
CASSPKDLGGKFSTDTQYF
>TRBJ1-1|-|-|TRBV2|12
TGTGCCAGCCTATGGGAGCCGACTGAAGCTTTCTTT
CASLWEPTEAFF
>TRBJ2-5|-|TRBD2|TRBV6-5|17
TGTGCCAGCAGTTACGGGATTACTAGCGGGAGCCGTGAGACCCAGTACTTC
CASSYGITSGSRETQYF
>TRBJ1-2|-|-|TRBV6-6|12
TGTGCCAGCAGTGCGTACAGGGAGGGCTACACCTTC
CASSAYREGYTF
>TRBJ1-1|few|-|TRBV6-2/TRBV6-3|18
TGTGCCAGCAGTTACCCAGGTAGGACAGATGGTGGTTACACTGAAGCTTTCTTT
CASSYPGRTDGGYTEAFF
>TRBJ2-1|-|TRBD2|TRBV24-1|16
TGTGCCACCAGTGACCAACTAGCGGGAGGGCCGAATGAGCAGTTCTTC
CATSDQLAGGPNEQFF
>TRBJ2-7|-|TRBD2|TRBV4-2|15
TGTGCCAGCAGCCAGAAGACTAGCGGGAGCCACGAGCAGTACTTC
CASSQKTSGSHEQYF
>TRBJ1-1|few|-|TRBV29-1|13
TGCAGCGCGGCTCAGGGAACTAACACTGAAGCTTTCTTT
CSAAQGTNTEAFF
>TRBJ2-5|few|-|TRBV29-1|12
TGCAGCGCTGGGAATAGGGCAGAGACCCAGTACTTC
CSAGNRAETQYF
>TRBJ2-5|-|-|TRBV18|13
TGTGCCAGCTCACGAGGCGACTCAGGGACCCAGTACTTC
CASSRGDSGTQYF
>TRBJ2-3|few|TRBD1|TRBV5-5|16
TGTGCCAGCAGCTCGCTTGACAGGGGTGGCACAGATACGCAGTATTTT
CASSSLDRGGTDTQYF
>TRBJ1-2|few|-|TRBV6-4|11
TGTGCCACCTCCCGACCCTATGGCTACACCTTC
CATSRPYGYTF
>TRBJ2-7|many|-|TRBV12-3/TRBV12-4|16
TGTGCCAGCAGTTCCCGATTACCGGGTCTCGGGAGCGAGCAGTACTTC
CASSSRLPGLGSEQYF
>TRBJ2-7|-|-|TRBV20-1|15
TGCAGTGCTAGCCCCGGGTTTGACAGTTCCTACGAGCAGTACTTC
CSASPGFDSSYEQYF
>TRBJ1-3|few|-|TRBV30|14
TGTGCCTGGAGTGAGTTGGGGACTGGAAACACCATATATTTT
CAWSELGTGNTIYF
>TRBJ2-5|-|-|TRBV11-2|14
TGTGCCAGCAGCTTAGAATTCGACTTAGAGACCCAGTACTTC
CASSLEFDLETQYF
>TRBJ1-2|many|-|TRBV3-1|14
TGTGCCAGCAGCCAAGAACGATTGGACTATGGCTACACCTTC
CASSQERLDYGYTF
>TRBJ2-1|-|-|TRBV3-1|13
TGTGCCAGCGGAGTAGCGGCCTACAATGAGCAGTTCTTC
CASGVAAYNEQFF
>TRBJ2-5|-|-|TRBV3-1|15
TGTGCCAGCAGCCAATGGGACCTCCGGGTAGAGACCCAGTACTTC
CASSQWDLRVETQYF
>TRBJ2-3|many|-|TRBV5-1|15
TGCGCCAGCAGCTTGGAGCACCGGCGGACGGATACGCAGTATTTT
CASSLEHRRTDTQYF